The clone carrying this T cell receptor (beta chain) was found a few times. The data originate from a study of shared clonotypes between healthy human individuals. With 3 bases clipped from V and 7 bases from J, the junction kept 4 bases outside the gene matches. The CDR3 has 13 residues. Per the germline V gene, CDR1 is GTSNPN and CDR2 is SVGIG (reference sequence). Produced via immunoSEQ multiplex PCR; TCRdb's table is partial and in-frame only. Of over a million clones in the sample, around 78% were seen once. The TCR comes from a man younger than 35 in good health. Some clones in this sample may be carry-over from other donors' samples. Sequencing was carried out using memory CD4+ T cells from PBMCs. Subset in this sample: CD45RA-negative fraction. This chain joins TRBV30 and TRBJ1-5, with 9 bases identical to TRBD1. In DNA, the CDR3 is TGTGCCTGGAGCCTACAGGGGGCGCAGCCCCAGCATTTT. Its translation is CAWSLQGAQPQHF.